The rows below give T cell receptor beta chains drawn from one sample of a study of response to subunit inactivated influenza vaccine. TCRdb fed the RT-PCR reads into MiXCR, producing one record per CDR3 protein. Altogether 300,000 to 350,000 distinct CDR3 sequences are present, 20% to 25% being singletons, with the ten largest covering 10%. The material sequenced was PBMCs from blood, taken 21 months after vaccination. All receptors come from a man in his fifties or sixties who received an inactivated influenza vaccine. Both conserved end residues are part of each CDR3. Fields, in order: clone size, D gene, V gene, J gene, CDR3 DNA, CDR3 protein. D genes are given only for firm matches. A row's size may be missing; if present it is once, few, many or a size class.

-	-	TRBV3-1	TRBJ1-5	TGTGCCAGCAGCCAACGAGGCGGAGATCAGCCCCAGCATTTT	CASSQRGGDQPQHF
-	-	TRBV4-3	TRBJ1-2	TGCGCCAGCAGCCAAGATATGGGGGCGGTCTATGGCTACACCTTC	CASSQDMGAVYGYTF
-	-	TRBV29-1	TRBJ2-1	TGCAGCGTTCGGGGGGCTGAGCAGTTCTTC	CSVRGAEQFF
many	-	TRBV7-2	TRBJ1-1	TGTGCCAGCAGCTTTGGATTGAACACTGAAGCTTTCTTT	CASSFGLNTEAFF
few	-	TRBV3-1	TRBJ1-4	TGTGCCAGCAGCCAAGATCTCAGCGGGGGCGAAAAACTGTTTTTT	CASSQDLSGGEKLFF
few	-	TRBV5-4	TRBJ1-1	TGTGCCAGCAGATTAAGAGGGGTAAACACTGAAGCTTTCTTT	CASRLRGVNTEAFF
-	-	TRBV29-1	TRBJ2-5	TGCAGCGTGGGACCGAGCCAAGAGACCCAGTACTTC	CSVGPSQETQYF
-	-	TRBV28	TRBJ1-5	TGTGCCAGCACAGAACAGGGTTATGGCAATCAGCCCCAGCATTTT	CASTEQGYGNQPQHF
-	-	TRBV15	TRBJ2-7	TGTGCCACCAGCAGAGAGAGGGGGGACTCCTACGAGCAGTACTTC	CATSRERGDSYEQYF
few	-	TRBV7-2	TRBJ1-1	TGTGCCAGCACCAAGGGGGGATTTGAAGCTTTCTTT	CASTKGGFEAFF
-	-	TRBV19	TRBJ2-1	TGTGCCAGTAGTATCGGAAGATGGGGCAATGAGCAGTTCTTC	CASSIGRWGNEQFF
-	-	TRBV7-3	TRBJ2-5	TGTGCCAGCAGCGCCGGAGGAAGGGAGACCCAGTACTTC	CASSAGGRETQYF
-	-	TRBV6-1	TRBJ1-1	TGTGCCAGCAATCTACCCGCCGGTGAAGCTTTCTTT	CASNLPAGEAFF
-	TRBD1	TRBV5-5	TRBJ1-2	TGTGCCAGCGTCTCACGACCGGGACAGATCTATGGCTACACCTTC	CASVSRPGQIYGYTF
-	-	TRBV29-1	TRBJ1-1	TGCAGCGTTGAAGGGAGAACTATGAACACTGAAGCTTTCTTT	CSVEGRTMNTEAFF
-	-	TRBV6-1	TRBJ1-2	TGTGCCAGTGGAGGGGCTATTAACTATGGCTACACCTTC	CASGGAINYGYTF
many	-	TRBV4-3	TRBJ1-2	TGCGCCAGCAGCCAAGGTCAGGCTAACTATGGCTACACCTTC	CASSQGQANYGYTF
few	-	TRBV12-3/TRBV12-4	TRBJ2-5	TGTGCCAGCAGTTTGACGAAGGGGCCAGTAGAGACCCAGTACTTC	CASSLTKGPVETQYF
-	TRBD1	TRBV10-3	TRBJ2-3	TGTGCCATCAGTGAGCCCCGGACAGGGATGGGAACAGATACGCAGTATTTT	CAISEPRTGMGTDTQYF
-	-	TRBV9	TRBJ2-1	TGTGCCAGCAGCCCCCGGTCGTATCGCGATACTGAGCAGTTCTTC	CASSPRSYRDTEQFF
few	TRBD2	TRBV20-1	TRBJ2-5	TGCAGCGGGAGAGGACTAGCGGGCCAAGAGACCCAGTACTTC	CSGRGLAGQETQYF
-	-	TRBV5-1	TRBJ1-6	TGCGCCAGCAGCTTGGGACAGGATAATTCACCCCTCCACTTT	CASSLGQDNSPLHF
-	-	TRBV12-3/TRBV12-4	TRBJ2-1	TGTGCCAGCAGTTTTTTACAGAACAATGAGCAGTTCTTC	CASSFLQNNEQFF
few	TRBD1	TRBV15	TRBJ2-6	TGTGCCACCAGCTACGGACAGGGAATCTCTGGGGCCAACGTCCTGACTTTC	CATSYGQGISGANVLTF
many	-	TRBV20-1	TRBJ1-5	TGCAGTGCTAGACTGGGGAATCAGCCCCAGCATTTT	CSARLGNQPQHF
-	-	TRBV14	TRBJ1-2	TGTGCCAGCAGCCAAGATCCTGTTATGGGCTACACCTTC	CASSQDPVMGYTF
few	TRBD2	TRBV2	TRBJ2-7	TGTGCCAGCAATTCAGCGGGAACCTACGAGCAGTACTTC	CASNSAGTYEQYF
-	-	TRBV5-1	TRBJ1-2	TGCGCCAGCAGCTTGGACCCTTCTCGTCCCGGCTACACCTTC	CASSLDPSRPGYTF
many	-	TRBV12-3/TRBV12-4	TRBJ1-1	TGTGCCAGCAGTTTTAAGGGTTTGAACACTGAAGCTTTCTTT	CASSFKGLNTEAFF
-	-	TRBV6-2/TRBV6-3	TRBJ1-2	TGTGCCAGCACAAGAGGGAACTATGGCTACACCTTC	CASTRGNYGYTF
-	-	TRBV6-1	TRBJ2-7	TGTGCCAGCAGTGAATCGGTGACCGAGCAGTACTTC	CASSESVTEQYF
few	-	TRBV7-8	TRBJ1-1	TGTGCCAGCAGCCTTAGATTATTCGGGTTTGTCTGGACAAGGAGGTTTGAAGCTTTCTTT	CASSLRLFGFVWTRRFEAFF
-	-	TRBV20-1	TRBJ2-7	TGCAGTGCGCGGGCCATCTCCTACGAGCAGTACTTC	CSARAISYEQYF
few	-	TRBV15	TRBJ1-5	TGTGCCACCAGCAAAACTAATACAGGGAAAGAAGGTCAGCCCCAGCATTTT	CATSKTNTGKEGQPQHF
-	-	TRBV29-1	TRBJ2-7	TGCAGCGTGTTGTATGGGTACGAGCAGTACTTC	CSVLYGYEQYF
-	TRBD1	TRBV10-3	TRBJ2-2	TGTGCCATCAGTCCCGGGACAGGGGGTCCGAACACCGGGGAGCTGTTTTTT	CAISPGTGGPNTGELFF
-	-	TRBV6-1	TRBJ1-2	TGTGCCAGCAGAAACCTCTTTAGACAGGCCGACTATGGCTACACCTTC	CASRNLFRQADYGYTF
few	-	TRBV7-2	TRBJ1-5	TGTGCCAGCAGCTACGACCCGCCCCAGCCCCAGCATTTT	CASSYDPPQPQHF
-	-	TRBV20-1	TRBJ2-5	TGCAGTGCTACTGAAATCGGGACCTCACAAGAGACCCAGTACTTC	CSATEIGTSQETQYF
few	TRBD1	TRBV7-2	TRBJ1-5	TGTGCCAGCAGCTTGGGACAGGGGAGTTATAGCAATCAGCCCCAGCATTTT	CASSLGQGSYSNQPQHF
-	-	TRBV7-2	TRBJ1-5	TGTGCCAGCAGCTTAAACCAGGGGTCCAATCAGCCCCAGCATTTT	CASSLNQGSNQPQHF
-	-	TRBV29-1	TRBJ1-1	TGCAGCGTTGTTGCTGCGGGGATGAACACTGAAGCTTTCTTT	CSVVAAGMNTEAFF
many	-	TRBV10-3	TRBJ1-6	TGTGCCATCTCCGACAGTTTCAATTCACCCCTCCACTTT	CAISDSFNSPLHF
-	-	TRBV28	TRBJ2-6	TGTGCCAGCAGTACCCCAATCTCTCCCTCTGGGGCCAACGTCCTGACTTTC	CASSTPISPSGANVLTF
-	TRBD1	TRBV4-3	TRBJ2-7	TGCGCCAGCAGCCAAGATTTGGGACAGGGGCGGTACGAGCAGTACTTC	CASSQDLGQGRYEQYF
-	-	TRBV7-8	TRBJ1-6	TGTGCCAGCAGCTTATCTCCCCTGGGGAATTCACCCCTCCACTTT	CASSLSPLGNSPLHF
-	TRBD2	TRBV7-2	TRBJ2-7	TGTGCCAGCAGCTTAGTCGGCGGGAGGGAGTTCGAGCAGTACTTC	CASSLVGGREFEQYF
-	TRBD1	TRBV12-3/TRBV12-4	TRBJ2-3	TGTGCCAGCAGTTTTGGGGACAGGGGGTTTGATACGCAGTATTTT	CASSFGDRGFDTQYF